This T cell receptor (beta chain) is drawn from a study of blood T cell repertoires in COVID-19. Study details: Researchers got acute and convalescent COVID-19 samples from the United States, Italy and Spain. The cDNA or gDNA used as material had been derived from T cells, B-cell-depleted T cells, or PBMCs.

This CDR3 comprises 16 residues. The germline CDR1 and CDR2 sequences are GTSNPN and SVGIG (reference sequence). V lost 5 bases to trimming and J lost 1 base, with 18 bases between them. In the authors' methods: Reference gene primer amplification gave nucleated cell count estimates. The protocol was immunoSEQ multiplex PCR, while the TCRdb copy is restricted to in-frame clones and leaves out a portion. That table is the source of V, J and clone size, and D and trimming were worked out from the DNA. Of about 80,000 clones in the sample, about four fifths are singletons; the top ten hold roughly 9%. This clonotype was sampled from a human donor in a cohort sampled during active COVID-19. The sequencing sample was made of peripheral blood. The V call is TRBV30, the J call TRBJ2-1; a weak D match, TRBD2 (5 bases). For the CDR3, the DNA is TGTGCCTGGGCCCCGGACTGGGTCCCGTCCTACAATGAGCAGTTCTTC. Protein product: CAWAPDWVPSYNEQFF.